A selection of T cell receptor beta chains follows, all from one sample in a study of T cells in Graves' hyperthyroidism and ophthalmopathy. TCRdb re-analysed the multiplex PCR reads in MiXCR, keeping a single row per CDR3 protein. Of some 620,000 distinct CDR3 sequences listed, 15% to 20% are singletons. Sequenced sample: blood. These receptors were obtained from a woman aged 30 to 39 with Graves' hyperthyroidism. Both conserved end residues are part of each CDR3. Expanded clones get a size class; other rows say once, few or many, or leave the size out.

clone_size j_call v_call cdr3_aa
many TRBJ2-7 TRBV20-1 CSARQGPYEQYF
many TRBJ2-7 TRBV27 CASKGRPGTSGRTDYEQYF
many TRBJ2-1 TRBV6-1 CAVISTGARLNEQFF
- TRBJ1-4 TRBV11-2 CASSRGGSGPNEKLFF
few TRBJ2-1 TRBV5-1 CASRFGTSGSSPLF
many TRBJ2-5 TRBV3-1 CASSRGTGVRETQYF
many TRBJ2-3 TRBV20-1 CSGSEDTQYF
- TRBJ1-4 TRBV11-2 CASSSQAEIGEKLFF
few TRBJ1-5 TRBV28 CASSPYPGDQPQHF
- TRBJ2-5 TRBV5-6 CASSAWDSRETQYF
many TRBJ1-1 TRBV7-2 CASTLDRGREAFF
many TRBJ2-5 TRBV4-1 CASSQVLLRLEVPQETQYF
many TRBJ1-2 TRBV3-1 CASSQDRGDGYTF
many TRBJ2-1 TRBV7-2 CASSFRGETYNEQFF
- TRBJ1-2 TRBV3-1 CASSPSAKAGYTF
- TRBJ2-7 TRBV6-1 CASSEALPGLRGTYEQYF
few TRBJ2-7 TRBV20-1 CSAKQGPYEQYF
few TRBJ2-1 TRBV25-1 CASSALGAGNEQFF
many TRBJ2-2 TRBV11-2 CASSLDPGTGELFF
- TRBJ2-7 TRBV20-1 CSAREGYEQYF
many TRBJ2-1 TRBV14 CASSQVWGAGGRNEQFF
- TRBJ2-1 TRBV24-1 CATSEAPGTLYNEQFF
- TRBJ2-3 TRBV4-2 CASSQDVGTQYF
few TRBJ2-7 TRBV3-1 CASSQDRAGPLTYEQYF
many TRBJ2-3 TRBV7-2 CASSQGQGSVVQYF
many TRBJ1-1 TRBV28 CASSYPRTGASTEAFF
many TRBJ2-3 TRBV28 CASTLSWSSGLTDTQYF
many TRBJ2-1 TRBV7-3 CASSTRPGGQGYNEQFF
many TRBJ2-5 TRBV5-6 CASSTGLGAETQYF
- TRBJ2-7 TRBV4-1 CASSRLWGSSYEHYF
- TRBJ2-1 TRBV4-2 CASSRPTESYGGQFF
few TRBJ1-5 TRBV4-1 CASSQAGTLSNQPQHF
many TRBJ2-5 TRBV7-8 CASTLDLYGSGETQYF
many TRBJ1-6 TRBV12-3/TRBV12-4 CASSPGTGGNSPLHF
- TRBJ1-1 TRBV6-2/TRBV6-3 CASSYSWYGNTEAFF
- TRBJ1-1 TRBV7-8 CASSLEGAWTEAFF
- TRBJ2-1 TRBV4-1 CASRGLGQGYNEQFF
many TRBJ2-7 TRBV28 CASRTRGNPAYEQYF
- TRBJ2-2 TRBV2 CASNNEEDTGELFF
many TRBJ2-1 TRBV5-8 CASSLGVAGGPMNEQFF
many TRBJ1-4 TRBV30 CACAVITNEKLFF
- TRBJ1-2 TRBV5-6 CASSSGRGGQGYTF
many TRBJ2-7 TRBV6-1 CASSLAGAPYEQYF
few TRBJ2-3 TRBV5-1 CASIETSGTVDTQYF
- TRBJ1-1 TRBV29-1 CSCRQTEAFF
- TRBJ2-5 TRBV20-1 CSPEGQETQYF
- TRBJ1-3 TRBV20-1 CSARDLEGTIGNTIYF
many TRBJ2-7 TRBV27 CASSYPYEQYF
many TRBJ2-3 TRBV27 CASSSPSLAGVGTDTQYF
many TRBJ2-2 TRBV12-3/TRBV12-4 CASRSEQGLAGGTGELFF
few TRBJ1-5 TRBV19 CASRVWQGDQPQHF
- TRBJ2-1 TRBV20-1 CSARDLQRLSAYYEQFF
many TRBJ2-7 TRBV7-2 CASSFDYSYEQYF
many TRBJ2-1 TRBV10-3 CATGTSGRDSSYNEQFF
many TRBJ1-2 TRBV12-3/TRBV12-4 CASSPGSHSYGYTF